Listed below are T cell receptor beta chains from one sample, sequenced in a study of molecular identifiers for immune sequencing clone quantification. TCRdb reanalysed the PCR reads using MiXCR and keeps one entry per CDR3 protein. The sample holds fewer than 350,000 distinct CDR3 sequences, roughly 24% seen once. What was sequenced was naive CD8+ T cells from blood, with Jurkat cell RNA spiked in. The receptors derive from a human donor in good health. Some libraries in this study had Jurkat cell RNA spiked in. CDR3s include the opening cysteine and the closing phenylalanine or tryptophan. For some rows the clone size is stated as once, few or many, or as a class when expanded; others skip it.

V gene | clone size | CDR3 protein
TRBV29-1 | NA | CSVEAGLAGSYEQYF
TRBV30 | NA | CAWIKTIRDRGMIDEKLFF
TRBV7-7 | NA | CASSLGGTGDSANTWELFF
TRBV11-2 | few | CASSFFQGGTDTQYF
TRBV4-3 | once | CASSQDPTLAGSGANVLTF
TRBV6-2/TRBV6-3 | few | CTSSKWGHHSGIEKLFF
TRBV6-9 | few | CASSYQGRRVQSSGNTIYF
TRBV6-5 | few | CASSYSISRDYVNEQFF
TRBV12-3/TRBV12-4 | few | CASSLDGLGTEAFF
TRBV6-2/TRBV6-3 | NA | CASSYSMREEQFF
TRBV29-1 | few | CSVEWGDTEAFF
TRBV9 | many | CASSVGQNQPQHF
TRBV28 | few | CASSRRGVNYGYTF
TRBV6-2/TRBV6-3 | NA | CASNHGGPYEQYF
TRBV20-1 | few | CSAREELAGRTDTQYF
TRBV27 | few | CASSTGGYNEQSF
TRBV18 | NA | CASSQDTAGELFF
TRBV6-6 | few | CASSTLPGTGGYEQYF
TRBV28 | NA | CDSSFGVAAVQPQHF
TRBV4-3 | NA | CASSQDLWTGVEETQYF
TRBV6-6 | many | CASSYSQGVDEQYF
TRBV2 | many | CASSPGQGVLDEQFF
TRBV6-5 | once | CASSYTGGAFYEQYF
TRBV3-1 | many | CASSPVGAGTSGELFF
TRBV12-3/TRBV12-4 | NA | CASSFGTDGSGQFF
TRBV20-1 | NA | CSARVPATLGTDTQYF
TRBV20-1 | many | CSAGPGTDLEQYF
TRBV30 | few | CAYITGDGTFF
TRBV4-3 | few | CASSQDPAGANTDTQYF
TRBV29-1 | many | CSVEDYRGRNTEAFF